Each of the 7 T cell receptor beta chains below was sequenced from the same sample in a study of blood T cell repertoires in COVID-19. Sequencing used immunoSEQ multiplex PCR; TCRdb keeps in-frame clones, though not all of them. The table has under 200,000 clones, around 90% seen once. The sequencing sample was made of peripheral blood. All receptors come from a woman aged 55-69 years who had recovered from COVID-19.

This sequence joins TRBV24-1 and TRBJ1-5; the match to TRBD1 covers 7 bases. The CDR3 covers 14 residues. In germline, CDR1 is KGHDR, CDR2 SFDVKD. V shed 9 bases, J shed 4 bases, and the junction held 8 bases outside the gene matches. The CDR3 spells CATQGRQGNQPQHF. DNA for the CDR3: TGTGCCACCCAAGGCCGACAGGGTAATCAGCCCCAGCATTTT.

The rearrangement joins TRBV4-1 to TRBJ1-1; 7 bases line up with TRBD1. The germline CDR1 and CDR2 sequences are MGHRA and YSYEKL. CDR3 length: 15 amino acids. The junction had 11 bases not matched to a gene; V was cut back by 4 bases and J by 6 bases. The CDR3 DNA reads TGCGCCAGCAGCCTCTATCAGGGGGTGGAGGCTGAAGCTTTCTTT. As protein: CASSLYQGVEAEAFF.

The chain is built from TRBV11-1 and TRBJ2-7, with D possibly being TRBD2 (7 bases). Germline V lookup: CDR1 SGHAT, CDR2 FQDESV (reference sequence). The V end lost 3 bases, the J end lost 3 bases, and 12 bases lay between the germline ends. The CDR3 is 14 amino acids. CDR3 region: CASSFGGQGYEQYF. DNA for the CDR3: TGTGCCAGCAGCTTCGGGGGGCAAGGCTACGAGCAGTACTTC.

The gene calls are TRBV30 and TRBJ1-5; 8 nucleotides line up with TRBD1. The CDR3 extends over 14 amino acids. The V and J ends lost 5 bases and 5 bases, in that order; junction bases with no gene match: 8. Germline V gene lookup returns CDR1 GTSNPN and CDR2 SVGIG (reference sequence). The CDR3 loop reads CAWGQGNVDQPQHF. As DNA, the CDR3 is TGTGCCTGGGGACAGGGTAATGTGGATCAGCCCCAGCATTTT.

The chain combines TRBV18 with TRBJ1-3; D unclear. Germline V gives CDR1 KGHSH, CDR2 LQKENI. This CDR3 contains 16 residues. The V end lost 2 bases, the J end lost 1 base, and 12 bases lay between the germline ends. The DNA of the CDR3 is TGTGCCAGCTCACCAAAGGGAGGTCGGTCTGGAAACACCATATATTTT. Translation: CASSPKGGRSGNTIYF.

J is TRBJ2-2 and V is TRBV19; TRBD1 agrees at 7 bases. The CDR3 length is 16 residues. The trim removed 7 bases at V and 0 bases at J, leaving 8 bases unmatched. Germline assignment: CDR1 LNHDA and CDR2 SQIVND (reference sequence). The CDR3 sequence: CASKYSGQTNTGELFF. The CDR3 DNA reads TGTGCCAGTAAATACTCGGGACAGACGAACACCGGGGAGCTGTTTTTT.

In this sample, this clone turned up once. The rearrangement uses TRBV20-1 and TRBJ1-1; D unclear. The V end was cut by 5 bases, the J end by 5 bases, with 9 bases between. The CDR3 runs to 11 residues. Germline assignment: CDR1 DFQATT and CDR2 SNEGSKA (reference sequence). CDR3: CSARPGTEAFF. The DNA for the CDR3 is TGCAGTGCTCGACCGGGGACTGAAGCTTTCTTT.